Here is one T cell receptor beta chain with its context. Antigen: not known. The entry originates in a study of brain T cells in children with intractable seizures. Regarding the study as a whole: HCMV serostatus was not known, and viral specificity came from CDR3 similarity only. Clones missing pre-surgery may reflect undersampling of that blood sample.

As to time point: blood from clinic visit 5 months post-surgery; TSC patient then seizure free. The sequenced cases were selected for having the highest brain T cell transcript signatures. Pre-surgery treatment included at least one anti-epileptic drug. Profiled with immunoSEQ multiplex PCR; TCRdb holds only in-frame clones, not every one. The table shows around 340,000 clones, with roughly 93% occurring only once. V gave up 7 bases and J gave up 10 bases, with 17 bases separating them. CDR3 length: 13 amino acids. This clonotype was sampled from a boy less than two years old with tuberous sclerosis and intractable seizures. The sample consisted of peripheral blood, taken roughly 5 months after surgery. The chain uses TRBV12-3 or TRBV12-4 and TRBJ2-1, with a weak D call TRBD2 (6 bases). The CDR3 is CASTNSGGREQFF. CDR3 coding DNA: TGTGCCAGCACCAATAGCGGTGGCAGAGAGCAGTTCTTC.